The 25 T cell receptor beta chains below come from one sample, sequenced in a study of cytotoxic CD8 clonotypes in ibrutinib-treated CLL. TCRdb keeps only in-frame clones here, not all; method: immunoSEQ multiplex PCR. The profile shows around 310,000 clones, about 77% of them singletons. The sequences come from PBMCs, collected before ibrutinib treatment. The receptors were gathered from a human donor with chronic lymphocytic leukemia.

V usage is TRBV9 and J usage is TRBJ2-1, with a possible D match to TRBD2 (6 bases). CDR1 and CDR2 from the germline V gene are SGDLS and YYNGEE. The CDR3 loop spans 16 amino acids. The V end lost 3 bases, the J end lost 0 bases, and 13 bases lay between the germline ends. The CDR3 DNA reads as TGTGCCAGCAGCGCCGGGACTCCTAGCTCCTACAATGAGCAGTTCTTC. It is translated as CASSAGTPSSYNEQFF.

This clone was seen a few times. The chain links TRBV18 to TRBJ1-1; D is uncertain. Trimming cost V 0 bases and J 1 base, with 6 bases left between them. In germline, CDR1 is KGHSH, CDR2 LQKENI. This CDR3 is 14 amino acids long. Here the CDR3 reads CASSPPTGNTEAFF. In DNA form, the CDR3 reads TGTGCCAGCTCACCACCGACGGGGAACACTGAAGCTTTCTTT.

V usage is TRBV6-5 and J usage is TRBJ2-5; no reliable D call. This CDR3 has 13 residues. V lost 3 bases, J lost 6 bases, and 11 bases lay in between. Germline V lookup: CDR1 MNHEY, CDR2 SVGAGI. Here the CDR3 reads CASSYSGRKTQYF. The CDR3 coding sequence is TGTGCCAGCAGTTATTCAGGCAGGAAGACCCAGTACTTC.

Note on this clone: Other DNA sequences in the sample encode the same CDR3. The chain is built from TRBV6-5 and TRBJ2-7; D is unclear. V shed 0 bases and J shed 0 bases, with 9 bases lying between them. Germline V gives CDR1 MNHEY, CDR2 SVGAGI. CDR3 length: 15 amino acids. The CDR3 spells CASSYSSAYSYEQYF. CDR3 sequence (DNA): TGTGCCAGCAGTTACTCGAGCGCCTACTCCTACGAGCAGTACTTC.

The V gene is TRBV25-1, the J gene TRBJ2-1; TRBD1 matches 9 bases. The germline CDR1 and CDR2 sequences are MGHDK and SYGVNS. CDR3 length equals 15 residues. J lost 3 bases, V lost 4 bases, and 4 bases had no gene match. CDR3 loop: CASSAGTGSYNEQFF. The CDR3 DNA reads TGTGCCAGCAGTGCAGGGACAGGGAGCTACAATGAGCAGTTCTTC.

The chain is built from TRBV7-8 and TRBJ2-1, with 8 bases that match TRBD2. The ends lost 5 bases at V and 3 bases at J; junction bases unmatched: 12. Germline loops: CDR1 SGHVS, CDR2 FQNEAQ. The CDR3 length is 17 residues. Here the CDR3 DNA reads TGTGCCAGCAGCCCCCGGATAGCGGGACTACTCTACAATGAGCAGTTCTTC. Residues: CASSPRIAGLLYNEQFF.

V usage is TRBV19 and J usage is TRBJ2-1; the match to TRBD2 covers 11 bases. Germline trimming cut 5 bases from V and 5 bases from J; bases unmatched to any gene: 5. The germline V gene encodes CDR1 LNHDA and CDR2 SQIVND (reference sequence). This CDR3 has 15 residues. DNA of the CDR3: TGTGCCAGTAGTCCCTCGGGACTAGCGGACAATGAGCAGTTCTTC. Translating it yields CASSPSGLADNEQFF.

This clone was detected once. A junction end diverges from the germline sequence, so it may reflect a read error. CDR3 sequence reads: CASSLDSAGGETQYF. CDR3 DNA sequence: TGTGCTAGCAGCTTAGACAGCGCAGGGGGGGAGACCCAGTACTTC. This rearrangement joins TRBV7-7 to TRBJ2-5; possibly TRBD1 for D (7 bases). The V gene's germline CDR1 is SSHAT and CDR2 FNYEAQ (reference sequence). The CDR3 is made up of 15 amino acids.

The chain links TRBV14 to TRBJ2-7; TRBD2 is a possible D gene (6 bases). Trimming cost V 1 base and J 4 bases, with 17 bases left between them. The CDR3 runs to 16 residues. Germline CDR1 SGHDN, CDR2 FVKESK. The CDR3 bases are TGTGCCAGCAGCCAAGGCCTAGCGCCCCGTCCGTACGAGCAGTACTTC. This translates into CASSQGLAPRPYEQYF.

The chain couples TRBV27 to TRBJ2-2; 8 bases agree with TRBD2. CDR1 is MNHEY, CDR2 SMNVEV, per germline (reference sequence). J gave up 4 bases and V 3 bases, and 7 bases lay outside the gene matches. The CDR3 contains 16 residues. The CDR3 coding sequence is TGTGCCAGCAGTTTCCCCGGGGGGGCGGGCACCGGGGAGCTGTTTTTT. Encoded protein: CASSFPGGAGTGELFF.

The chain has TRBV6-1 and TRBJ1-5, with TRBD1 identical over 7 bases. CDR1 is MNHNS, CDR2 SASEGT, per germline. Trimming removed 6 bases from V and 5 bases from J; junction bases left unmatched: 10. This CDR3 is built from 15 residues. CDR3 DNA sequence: TGTGCCAGCAGGGAGACAGGGTTGGGAGATCAGCCCCAGCATTTT. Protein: CASRETGLGDQPQHF.

CDR3 sequence (DNA): TGTGCCAGCAGTTTAAACAGGGACACTGAAGCTTTCTTT. Its protein product is CASSLNRDTEAFF. The J gene is TRBJ1-1, the V gene TRBV27; a possible D gene is TRBD1 (6 bases). The CDR3 is made up of 13 amino acids. CDR1 and CDR2 (germline): MNHEY, SMNVEV (reference sequence). Trimming shortened V by 2 bases and J by 3 bases, and 7 bases separated the two germline ends.

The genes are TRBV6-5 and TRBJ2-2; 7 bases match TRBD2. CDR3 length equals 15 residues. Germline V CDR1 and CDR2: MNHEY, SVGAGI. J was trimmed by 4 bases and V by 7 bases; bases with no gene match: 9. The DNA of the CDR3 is TGTGCCAGCAATTGGGGGAGGGTTGCCACCGGGGAGCTGTTTTTT. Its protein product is CASNWGRVATGELFF.

The CDR3 spells CASSDLQDISYEQYF. The CDR3, as DNA: TGTGCCAGCAGTGACTTACAGGACATTTCCTACGAGCAGTACTTC. V is TRBV25-1 and J is TRBJ2-7, with D tentatively TRBD1 (5 bases). This CDR3 is 15 amino acids long. Germline CDR1 and CDR2: MGHDK and SYGVNS. The V gene lost 3 bases and the J gene lost 1 base, with 13 bases spanning the gap.

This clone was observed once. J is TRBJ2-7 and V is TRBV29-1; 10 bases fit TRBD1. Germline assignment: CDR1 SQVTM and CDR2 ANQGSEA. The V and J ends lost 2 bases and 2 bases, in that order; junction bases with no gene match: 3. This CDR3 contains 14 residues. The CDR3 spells CSVEFGQGAYEQYF. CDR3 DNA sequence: TGCAGCGTTGAATTCGGACAGGGGGCCTACGAGCAGTACTTC.

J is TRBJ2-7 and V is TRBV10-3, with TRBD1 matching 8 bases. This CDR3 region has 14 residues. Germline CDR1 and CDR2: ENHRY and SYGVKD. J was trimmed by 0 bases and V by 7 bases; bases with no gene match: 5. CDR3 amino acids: CAIMGTGNSYEQYF. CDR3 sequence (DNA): TGTGCCATCATGGGGACAGGCAACTCCTACGAGCAGTACTTC.

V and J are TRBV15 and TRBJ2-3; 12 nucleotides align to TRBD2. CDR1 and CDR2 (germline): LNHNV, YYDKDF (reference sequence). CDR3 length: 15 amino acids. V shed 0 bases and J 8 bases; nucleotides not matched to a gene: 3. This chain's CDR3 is CATSRDLAGGGTQYF. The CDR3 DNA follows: TGTGCCACCAGCAGAGACCTAGCGGGAGGGGGTACGCAGTATTTT.

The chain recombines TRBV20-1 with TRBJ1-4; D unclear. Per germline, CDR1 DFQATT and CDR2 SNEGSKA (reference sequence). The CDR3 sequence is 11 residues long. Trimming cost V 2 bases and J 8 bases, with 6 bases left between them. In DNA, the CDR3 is TGCAGTGCTAGATCGGCAGAAAAACTGTTTTTT. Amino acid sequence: CSARSAEKLFF.

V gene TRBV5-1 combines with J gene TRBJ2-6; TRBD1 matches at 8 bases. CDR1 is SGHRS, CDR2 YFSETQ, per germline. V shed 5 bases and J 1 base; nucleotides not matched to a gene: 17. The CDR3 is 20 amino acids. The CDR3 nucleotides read TGCGCCAGCAGGTCCGGGACAGGTCAATTCCTAGGATCTGGGGCCAACGTCCTGACTTTC. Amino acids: CASRSGTGQFLGSGANVLTF. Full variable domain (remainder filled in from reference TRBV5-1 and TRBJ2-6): KAGVTQTPRYLIKTRGQQVTLSCSPISGHRSVSWYQQTPGQGLQFLFEYFSETQRNKGNFPGRFSGRQFSNSRSEMNVSTLELGDSALYLCASRSGTGQFLGSGANVLTFGAGSRLTVL.

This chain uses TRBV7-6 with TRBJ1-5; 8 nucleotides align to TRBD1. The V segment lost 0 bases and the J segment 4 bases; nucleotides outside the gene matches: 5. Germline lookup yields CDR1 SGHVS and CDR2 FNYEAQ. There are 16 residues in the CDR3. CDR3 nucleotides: TGTGCCAGCAGCTTAGCGACAGGGGCAGTAAATCAGCCCCAGCATTTT. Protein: CASSLATGAVNQPQHF.

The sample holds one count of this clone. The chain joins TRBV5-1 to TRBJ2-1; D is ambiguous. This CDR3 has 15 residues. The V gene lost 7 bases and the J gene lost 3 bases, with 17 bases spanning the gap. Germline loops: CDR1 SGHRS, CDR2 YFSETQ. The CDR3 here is CASVPLPGDYNEQFF. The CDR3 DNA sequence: TGCGCCAGCGTCCCTCTCCCCGGAGACTACAATGAGCAGTTCTTC.

Here the CDR3 reads CAISEQNDGEAFF. The CDR3 coding sequence is TGTGCCATCAGTGAGCAGAATGATGGGGAAGCTTTCTTT. The gene calls are TRBV10-3 and TRBJ1-1; D ambiguous. Per the germline V gene, CDR1 is ENHRY and CDR2 is SYGVKD. This CDR3 is 13 amino acids long. The V and J ends lost 2 bases and 8 bases respectively, with 12 bases between them.

CDR3 nucleotide sequence: TGTGCCACCAGCAGAGCCGGGACAGGGGCCAACATTCAGTACTTC. It encodes CATSRAGTGANIQYF. This chain joins TRBV15 and TRBJ2-4, with 10 bases aligning to TRBD1. The CDR3 covers 15 residues. Per germline, CDR1 LNHNV and CDR2 YYDKDF (reference sequence). The J segment lost 7 bases and the V segment lost 1 base, leaving 4 bases of the junction unmatched. Together with reference TRBV15 and TRBJ2-4, the CDR3 gives the full variable domain: DAMVIQNPRYQVTQFGKPVTLSCSQTLNHNVMYWYQQKSSQAPKLLFHYYDKDFNNEADTPDNFQSRRPNTSFCFLDIRSPGLGDTAMYLCATSRAGTGANIQYFGAGTRLSVL.

CDR3 amino acids: CASGQFSYEQYF. The DNA of the CDR3 is TGTGCCAGCGGACAGTTCTCCTACGAGCAGTACTTC. The genes are TRBV6-1 and TRBJ2-7, with a possible D match to TRBD1 (6 bases). Germline CDR1 is MNHNS and CDR2 is SASEGT. The CDR3 runs to 12 residues. The V end lost 8 bases, the J end lost 0 bases, and 8 bases lay between the germline ends.

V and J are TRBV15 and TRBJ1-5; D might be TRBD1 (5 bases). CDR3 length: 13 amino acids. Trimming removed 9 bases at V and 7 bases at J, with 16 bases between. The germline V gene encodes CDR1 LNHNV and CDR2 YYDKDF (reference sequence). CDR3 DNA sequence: TGTGCCACGTCTTGGGGGTTCAGGCAGCCCCAGCATTTT. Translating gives CATSWGFRQPQHF.